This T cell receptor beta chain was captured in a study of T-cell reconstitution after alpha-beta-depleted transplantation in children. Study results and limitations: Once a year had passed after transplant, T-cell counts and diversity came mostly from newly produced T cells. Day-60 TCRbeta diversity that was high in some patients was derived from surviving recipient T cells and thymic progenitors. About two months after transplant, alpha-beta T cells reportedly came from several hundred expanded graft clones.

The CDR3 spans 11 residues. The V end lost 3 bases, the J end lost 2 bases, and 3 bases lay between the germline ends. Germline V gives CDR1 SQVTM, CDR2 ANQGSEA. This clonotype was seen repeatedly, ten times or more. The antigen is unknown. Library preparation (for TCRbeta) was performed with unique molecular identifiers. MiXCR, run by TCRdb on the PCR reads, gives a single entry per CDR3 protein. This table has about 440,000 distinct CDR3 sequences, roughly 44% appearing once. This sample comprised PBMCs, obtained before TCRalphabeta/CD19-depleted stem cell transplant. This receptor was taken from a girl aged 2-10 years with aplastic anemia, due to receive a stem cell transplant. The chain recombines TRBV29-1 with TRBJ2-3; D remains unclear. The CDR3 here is CSVDNTDTQYF. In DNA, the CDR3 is TGCAGCGTTGACAACACAGATACGCAGTATTTT.